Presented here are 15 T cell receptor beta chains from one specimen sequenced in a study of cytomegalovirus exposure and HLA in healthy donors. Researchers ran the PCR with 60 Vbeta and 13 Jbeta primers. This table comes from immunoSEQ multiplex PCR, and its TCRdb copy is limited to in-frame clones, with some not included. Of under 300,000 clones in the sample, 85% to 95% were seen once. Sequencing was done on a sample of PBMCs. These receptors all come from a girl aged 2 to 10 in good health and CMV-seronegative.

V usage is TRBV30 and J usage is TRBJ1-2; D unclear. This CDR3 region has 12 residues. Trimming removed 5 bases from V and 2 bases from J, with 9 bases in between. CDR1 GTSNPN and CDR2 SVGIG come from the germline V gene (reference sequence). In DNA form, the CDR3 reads TGTGCCTGGCACCAAGCCAACTATGGCTACACCTTC. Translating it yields CAWHQANYGYTF.

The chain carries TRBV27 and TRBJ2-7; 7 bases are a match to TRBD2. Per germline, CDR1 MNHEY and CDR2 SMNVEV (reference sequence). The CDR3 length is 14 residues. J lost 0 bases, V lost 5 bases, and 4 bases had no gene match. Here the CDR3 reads CASSPASGSYEQYF. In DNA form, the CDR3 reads TGTGCCAGCAGTCCGGCTAGCGGCTCCTACGAGCAGTACTTC.

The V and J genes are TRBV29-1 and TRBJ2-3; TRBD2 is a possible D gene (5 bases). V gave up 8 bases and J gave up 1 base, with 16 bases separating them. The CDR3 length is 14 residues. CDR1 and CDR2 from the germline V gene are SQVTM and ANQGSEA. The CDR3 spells CSLGRYSGTDTQYF. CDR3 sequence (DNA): TGCAGCTTGGGGAGATATTCGGGCACAGATACGCAGTATTTT.

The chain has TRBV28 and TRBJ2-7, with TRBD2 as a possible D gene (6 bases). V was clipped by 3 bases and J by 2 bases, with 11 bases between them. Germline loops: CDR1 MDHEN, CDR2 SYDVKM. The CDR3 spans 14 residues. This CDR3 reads CASSFGGSTYEQYF. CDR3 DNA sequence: TGTGCCAGCAGTTTTGGAGGGAGCACCTACGAGCAGTACTTC.

The DNA for the CDR3 is TGCGCCAGCAGCCCTTCAGACTCTAACTATGGCTACACCTTC. Amino acids: CASSPSDSNYGYTF. V usage is TRBV5-1 and J usage is TRBJ1-2; D is uncertain. Trimming removed 4 bases at V and 0 bases at J, with 10 bases between. The CDR3 consists of 14 residues. Germline V lookup: CDR1 SGHRS, CDR2 YFSETQ.

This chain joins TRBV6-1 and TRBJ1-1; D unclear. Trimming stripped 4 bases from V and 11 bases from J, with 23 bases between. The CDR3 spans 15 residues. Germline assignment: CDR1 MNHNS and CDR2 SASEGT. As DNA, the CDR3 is TGTGCCAGCAGTGGCCAACCCAACGGCCTCCAGAGGGCTTTCTTT. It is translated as CASSGQPNGLQRAFF.

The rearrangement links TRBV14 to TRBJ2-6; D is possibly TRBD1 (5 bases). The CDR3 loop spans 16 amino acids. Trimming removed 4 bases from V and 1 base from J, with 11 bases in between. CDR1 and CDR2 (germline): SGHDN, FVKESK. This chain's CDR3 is CASSPLQVSGANVLTF. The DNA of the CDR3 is TGTGCCAGCAGCCCGTTACAGGTATCTGGGGCCAACGTCCTGACTTTC.

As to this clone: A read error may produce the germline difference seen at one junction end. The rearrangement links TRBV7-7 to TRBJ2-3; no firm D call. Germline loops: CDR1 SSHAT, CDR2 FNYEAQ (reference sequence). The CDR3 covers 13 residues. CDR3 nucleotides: TGTGCTAGCAGCTTGACTGCGGCGGATACGCAGTATTTT. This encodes CASSLTAADTQYF.

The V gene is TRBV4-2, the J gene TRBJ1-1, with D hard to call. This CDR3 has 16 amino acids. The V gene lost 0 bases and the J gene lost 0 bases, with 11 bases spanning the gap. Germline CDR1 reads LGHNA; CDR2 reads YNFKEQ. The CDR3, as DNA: TGTGCCAGCAGCCAAGATCGGCGGGGTTTGAACACTGAAGCTTTCTTT. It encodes CASSQDRRGLNTEAFF.

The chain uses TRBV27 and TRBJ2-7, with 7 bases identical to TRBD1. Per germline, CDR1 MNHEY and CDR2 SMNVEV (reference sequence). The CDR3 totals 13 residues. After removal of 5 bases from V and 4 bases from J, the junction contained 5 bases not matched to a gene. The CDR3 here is CASSPQGLYEQYF. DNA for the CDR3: TGTGCCAGCAGTCCACAGGGGTTATACGAGCAGTACTTC.

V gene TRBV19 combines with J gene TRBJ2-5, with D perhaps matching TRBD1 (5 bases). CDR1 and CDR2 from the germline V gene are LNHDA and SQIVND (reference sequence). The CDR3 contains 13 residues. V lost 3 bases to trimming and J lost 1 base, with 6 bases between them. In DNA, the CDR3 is TGTGCCAGTAGTATCAGGGTCCAAGAGACCCAGTACTTC. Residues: CASSIRVQETQYF. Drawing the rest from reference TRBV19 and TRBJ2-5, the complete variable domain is DGGITQSPKYLFRKEGQNVTLSCEQNLNHDAMYWYRQDPGQGLRLIYYSQIVNDFQKGDIAEGYSVSREKKESFPLTVTSAQKNPTAFYLCASSIRVQETQYFGPGTRLLVL.

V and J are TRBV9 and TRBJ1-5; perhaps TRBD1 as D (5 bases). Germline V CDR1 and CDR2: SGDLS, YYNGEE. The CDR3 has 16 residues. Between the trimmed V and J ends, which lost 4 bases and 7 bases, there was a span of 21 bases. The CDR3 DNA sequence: TGTGCCAGCAGCCCCGGGGTGGGGGGATTTGACCAGCCCCAGCATTTT. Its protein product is CASSPGVGGFDQPQHF.

CDR3 protein: CASSYTQKSNTGELFF. In DNA, the CDR3 is TGCGCCAGCAGCTATACACAGAAATCGAACACCGGGGAGCTGTTTTTT. This rearrangement joins TRBV5-1 to TRBJ2-2; unclear D gene. The CDR3 consists of 16 residues. V was pared by 3 bases and J by 0 bases, with 12 bases between. Germline lookup yields CDR1 SGHRS and CDR2 YFSETQ.

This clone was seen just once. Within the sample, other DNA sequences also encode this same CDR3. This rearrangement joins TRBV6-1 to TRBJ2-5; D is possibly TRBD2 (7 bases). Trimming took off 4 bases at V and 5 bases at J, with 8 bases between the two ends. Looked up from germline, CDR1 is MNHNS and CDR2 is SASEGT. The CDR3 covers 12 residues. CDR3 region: CASSAGGETQYF. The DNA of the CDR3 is TGTGCCAGCAGTGCGGGGGGCGAGACCCAGTACTTC.

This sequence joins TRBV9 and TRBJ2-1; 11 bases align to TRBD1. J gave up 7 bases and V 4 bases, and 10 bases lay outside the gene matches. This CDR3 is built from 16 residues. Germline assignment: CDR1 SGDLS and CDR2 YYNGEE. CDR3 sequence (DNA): TGTGCCAGCAGCCCCCCAGGGACAGGGGGTAGAAATGAGCAGTTCTTC. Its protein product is CASSPPGTGGRNEQFF.